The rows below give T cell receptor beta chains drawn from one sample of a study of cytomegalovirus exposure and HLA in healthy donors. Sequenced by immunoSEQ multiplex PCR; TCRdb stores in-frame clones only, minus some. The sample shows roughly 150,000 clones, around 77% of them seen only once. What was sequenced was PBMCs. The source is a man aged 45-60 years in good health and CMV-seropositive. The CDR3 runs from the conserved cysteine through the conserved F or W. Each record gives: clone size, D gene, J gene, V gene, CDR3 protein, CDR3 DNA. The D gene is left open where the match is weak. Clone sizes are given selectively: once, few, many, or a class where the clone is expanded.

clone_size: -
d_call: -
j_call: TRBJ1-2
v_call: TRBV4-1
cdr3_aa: CASSQGAMEDGYTF
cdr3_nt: TGCGCCAGCAGCCAAGGGGCGATGGAGGATGGCTACACCTTC

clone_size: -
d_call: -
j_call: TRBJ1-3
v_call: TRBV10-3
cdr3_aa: CAIRGRESVNTIYF
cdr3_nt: TGTGCCATCAGAGGCAGGGAATCAGTAAACACCATATATTTT

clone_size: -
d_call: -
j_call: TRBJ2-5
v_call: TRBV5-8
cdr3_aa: CASSAAPAEGTQYF
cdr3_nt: TGTGCCAGCAGCGCGGCCCCGGCCGAAGGGACCCAGTACTTC

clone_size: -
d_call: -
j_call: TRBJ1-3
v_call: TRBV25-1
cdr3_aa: CASSESWGAGNTIYF
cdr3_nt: TGTGCCAGCAGTGAATCATGGGGGGCTGGAAACACCATATATTTT

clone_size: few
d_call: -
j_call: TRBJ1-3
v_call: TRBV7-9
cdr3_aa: CASSFGQQGTIYF
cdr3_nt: TGTGCCAGCAGCTTCGGACAGCAGGGCACCATATATTTT

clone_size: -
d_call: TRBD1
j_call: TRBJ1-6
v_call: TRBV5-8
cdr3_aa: CASSLRQGSNSPLHF
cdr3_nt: TGTGCCAGCAGCTTGAGACAGGGGTCCAATTCACCCCTCCACTTT

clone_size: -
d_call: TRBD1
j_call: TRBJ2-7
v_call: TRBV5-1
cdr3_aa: CASSNRQGRNEQYF
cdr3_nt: TGCGCCAGCAGCAATCGACAGGGTCGGAACGAGCAGTACTTC

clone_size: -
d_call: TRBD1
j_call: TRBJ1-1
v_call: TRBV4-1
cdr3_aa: CASSQGQGAGAEAFF
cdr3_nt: TGCGCCAGCAGCCAAGGACAGGGAGCGGGAGCTGAAGCTTTCTTT

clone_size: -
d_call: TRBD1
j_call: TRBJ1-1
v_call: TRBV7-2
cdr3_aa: CASSLLGGVRTEAFF
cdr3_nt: TGTGCCAGCAGCTTACTAGGGGGCGTCCGCACTGAAGCTTTCTTT

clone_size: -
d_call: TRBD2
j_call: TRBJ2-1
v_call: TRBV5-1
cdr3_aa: CASSLTSGGGNNEQFF
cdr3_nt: TGCGCCAGCAGCTTGACTAGCGGGGGGGGAAACAATGAGCAGTTCTTC

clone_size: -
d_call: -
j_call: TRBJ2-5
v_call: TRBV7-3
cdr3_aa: CASSPNQETQYF
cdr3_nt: TGTGCCAGCAGCCCCAACCAAGAGACCCAGTACTTC

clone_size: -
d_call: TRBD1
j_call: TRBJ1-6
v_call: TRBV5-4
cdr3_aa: CASSLGGQARSPLHF
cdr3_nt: TGTGCCAGCAGCTTGGGGGGACAGGCTCGATCACCCCTCCACTTT

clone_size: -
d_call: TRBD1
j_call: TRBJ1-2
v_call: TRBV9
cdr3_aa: CASSVARGPDRGPNYGYTF
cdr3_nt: TGTGCCAGCAGCGTAGCTAGGGGCCCGGACAGGGGCCCTAACTATGGCTACACCTTC

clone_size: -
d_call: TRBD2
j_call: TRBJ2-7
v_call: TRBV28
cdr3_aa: CASSFGGVGYEQYF
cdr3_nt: TGTGCCAGCAGTTTCGGGGGGGTCGGCTACGAGCAGTACTTC

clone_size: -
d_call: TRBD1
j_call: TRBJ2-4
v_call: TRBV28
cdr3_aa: CASRPSGQGAWNIQYF
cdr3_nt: TGTGCCAGCAGGCCATCGGGACAGGGGGCTTGGAACATTCAGTACTTC

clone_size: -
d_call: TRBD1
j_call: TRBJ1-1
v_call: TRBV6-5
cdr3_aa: CASRRQGSKAFF
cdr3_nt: TGTGCCAGCAGGCGACAGGGATCTAAAGCTTTCTTT

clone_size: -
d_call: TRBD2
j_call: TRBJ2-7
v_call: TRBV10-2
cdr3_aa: CASRDRGLAGDEQYF
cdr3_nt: TGCGCCAGCAGGGACCGGGGACTAGCGGGAGACGAGCAGTACTTC

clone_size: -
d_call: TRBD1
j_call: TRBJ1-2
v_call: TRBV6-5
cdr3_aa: CASSQDRGNGYTF
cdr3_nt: TGTGCCAGCAGTCAGGACAGGGGTAATGGCTACACCTTC

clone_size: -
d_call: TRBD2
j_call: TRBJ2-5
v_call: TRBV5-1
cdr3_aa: CASSGGLAGGGETQYF
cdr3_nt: TGCGCCAGCAGCGGGGGACTAGCGGGGGGTGGTGAGACCCAGTACTTC

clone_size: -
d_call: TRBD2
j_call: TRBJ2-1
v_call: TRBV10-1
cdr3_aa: CASSAGGGNEQFF
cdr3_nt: TGCGCCAGCAGTGCGGGCGGGGGAAATGAGCAGTTCTTC

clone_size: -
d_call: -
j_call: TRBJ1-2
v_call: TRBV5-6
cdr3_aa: CASSLARGYGYTF
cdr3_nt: TGTGCCAGCAGCTTGGCCAGGGGATATGGCTACACCTTC

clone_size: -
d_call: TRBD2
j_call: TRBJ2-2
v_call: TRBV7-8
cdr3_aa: CASSLRGGADTGELFF
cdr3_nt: TGTGCCAGCAGCTTACGCGGGGGGGCCGACACCGGGGAGCTGTTTTTT

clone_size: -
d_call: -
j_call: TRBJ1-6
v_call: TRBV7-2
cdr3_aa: CASSPQPRSNSPLHF
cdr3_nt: TGTGCCAGCAGCCCACAACCGAGGTCCAATTCACCCCTCCACTTT

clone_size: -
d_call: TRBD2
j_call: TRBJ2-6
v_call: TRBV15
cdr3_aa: CATRRDLAGGNSGANVLTF
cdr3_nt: TGTGCCACCAGAAGGGATCTAGCGGGGGGAAACTCTGGGGCCAACGTCCTGACTTTC

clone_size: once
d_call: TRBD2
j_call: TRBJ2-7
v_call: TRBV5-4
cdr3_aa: CASSVSGGISYEQYF
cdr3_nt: TGTGCCAGCAGCGTTAGCGGGGGTATCTCCTACGAGCAGTACTTC

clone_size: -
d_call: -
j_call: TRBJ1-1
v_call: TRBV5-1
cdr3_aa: CASSAGTPKMAFF
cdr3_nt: TGCGCCAGCAGCGCTGGGACACCTAAAATGGCTTTCTTT

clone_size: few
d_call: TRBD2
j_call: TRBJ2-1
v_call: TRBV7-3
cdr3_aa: CASSLIPTSGGPQFF
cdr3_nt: TGTGCCAGCAGCTTAATCCCGACTAGCGGGGGACCCCAGTTCTTC

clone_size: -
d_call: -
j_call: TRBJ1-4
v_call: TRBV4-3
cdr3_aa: CASSLQGWQGGEKLFF
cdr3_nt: TGCGCCAGCAGCCTCCAGGGGTGGCAGGGAGGGGAAAAACTGTTTTTT

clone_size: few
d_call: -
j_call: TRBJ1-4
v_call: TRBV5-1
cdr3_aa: CASSVPGTEKLFF
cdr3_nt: TGCGCCAGCAGTGTTCCAGGAACAGAAAAACTGTTTTTT